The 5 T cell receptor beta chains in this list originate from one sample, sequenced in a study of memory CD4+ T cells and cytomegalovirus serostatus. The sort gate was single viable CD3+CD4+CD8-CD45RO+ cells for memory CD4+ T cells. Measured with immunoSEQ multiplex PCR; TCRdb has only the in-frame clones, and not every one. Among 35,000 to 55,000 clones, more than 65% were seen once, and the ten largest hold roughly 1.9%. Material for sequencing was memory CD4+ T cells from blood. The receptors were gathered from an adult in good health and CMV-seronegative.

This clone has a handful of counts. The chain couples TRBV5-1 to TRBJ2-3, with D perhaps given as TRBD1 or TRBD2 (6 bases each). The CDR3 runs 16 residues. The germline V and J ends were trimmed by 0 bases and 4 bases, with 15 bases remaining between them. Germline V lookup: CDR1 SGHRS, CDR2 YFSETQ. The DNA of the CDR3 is TGCGCCAGCAGCTTGGCTCTCGGGGGCCGAGCAGATACGCAGTATTTT. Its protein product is CASSLALGGRADTQYF.

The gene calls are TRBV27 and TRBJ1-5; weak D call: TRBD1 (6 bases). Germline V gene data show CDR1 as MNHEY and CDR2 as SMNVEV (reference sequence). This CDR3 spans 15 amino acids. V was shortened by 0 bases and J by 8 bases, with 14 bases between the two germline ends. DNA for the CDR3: TGTGCCAGCAGTTTATCCCGGGGGAGACAGGAGCCCCAGCATTTT. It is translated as CASSLSRGRQEPQHF.

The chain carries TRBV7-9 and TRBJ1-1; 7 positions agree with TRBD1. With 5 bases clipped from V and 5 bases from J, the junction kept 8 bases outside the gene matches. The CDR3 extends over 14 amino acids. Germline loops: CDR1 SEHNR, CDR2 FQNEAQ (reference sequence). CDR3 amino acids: CASSLDRARTEAFF. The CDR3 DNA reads TGTGCCAGCAGCCTCGACAGGGCAAGGACTGAAGCTTTCTTT.

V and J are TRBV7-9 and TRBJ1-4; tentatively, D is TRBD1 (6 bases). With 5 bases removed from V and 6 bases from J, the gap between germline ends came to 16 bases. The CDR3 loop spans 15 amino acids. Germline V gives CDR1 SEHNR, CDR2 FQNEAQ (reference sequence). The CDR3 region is CASSPDGGGDEKLFF. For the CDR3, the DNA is TGTGCCAGCAGCCCAGATGGGGGGGGCGATGAAAAACTGTTTTTT.

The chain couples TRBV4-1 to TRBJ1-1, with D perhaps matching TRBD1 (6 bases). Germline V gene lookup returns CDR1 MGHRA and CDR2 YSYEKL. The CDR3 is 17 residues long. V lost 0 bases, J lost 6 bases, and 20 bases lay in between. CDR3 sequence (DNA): TGCGCCAGCAGCCAAGATCTGTTTCGGCAGGGGTTCGCTGAAGCTTTCTTT. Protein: CASSQDLFRQGFAEAFF.